Listed below are T cell receptor beta chains from one sample, sequenced in a study of T cells in Graves' hyperthyroidism and ophthalmopathy. TCRdb reprocessed the multiplex PCR reads with MiXCR, giving one entry per CDR3 protein. This table has approximately 600,000 distinct CDR3 sequences, about 14% appearing once. What was sequenced was blood. Source of these receptors: a woman in her twenties or thirties with Graves' hyperthyroidism that later progressed to Graves' ophthalmopathy. Each CDR3 is given with its conserved first and last residue. Each record gives: D gene, J gene, clone size, V gene, CDR3 protein, CDR3 DNA. A D gene is named only where the DNA matches it firmly. Not all rows give a size; the values are once, few, many and, for expanded clones, a class.

D: .; J: TRBJ2-5; size: many; V: TRBV20-1; CDR3: CSAIQETQYF; DNA: TGCAGTGCGATTCAAGAGACCCAGTACTTC
D: .; J: TRBJ2-5; size: many; V: TRBV12-3/TRBV12-4; CDR3: CASSRGNYQETQYF; DNA: TGTGCCAGCAGCCGAGGAAACTACCAAGAGACCCAGTACTTC
D: TRBD1; J: TRBJ2-7; size: many; V: TRBV7-9; CDR3: CASSLRRQGIYEQYF; DNA: TGTGCCAGCAGCTTAAGGCGACAGGGGATTTACGAGCAGTACTTC
D: TRBD1; J: TRBJ2-2; size: .; V: TRBV27; CDR3: CASSSPGTGRTGELFF; DNA: TGTGCCAGCAGTTCCCCGGGGACAGGGAGGACCGGGGAGCTGTTTTTT
D: .; J: TRBJ1-6; size: many; V: TRBV5-1; CDR3: CASSLFSDSLGSPLHF; DNA: TGCGCCAGCAGCTTGTTCTCAGATTCTTTAGGGTCACCCCTCCACTTT
D: TRBD2; J: TRBJ2-7; size: few; V: TRBV4-3; CDR3: CASSQRLAGGPSHEQYF; DNA: TGCGCCAGCAGCCAACGACTAGCGGGAGGGCCGTCGCACGAGCAGTACTTC
D: .; J: TRBJ2-7; size: many; V: TRBV7-3; CDR3: CASSLTAGEYEQYF; DNA: TGTGCCAGCAGCTTAACGGCAGGGGAGTACGAGCAGTACTTC
D: TRBD1; J: TRBJ1-2; size: .; V: TRBV6-1; CDR3: CASSEPRVRQGASGYTF; DNA: TGTGCCAGCAGTGAACCACGAGTTCGACAGGGGGCAAGTGGCTACACCTTC
D: .; J: TRBJ2-1; size: many; V: TRBV12-3/TRBV12-4; CDR3: CASSPRGGRAENEQFF; DNA: TGTGCCAGCAGCCCGAGGGGCGGCAGGGCAGAAAATGAGCAGTTCTTC
D: .; J: TRBJ2-7; size: many; V: TRBV28; CDR3: CASKDSVREQYF; DNA: TGTGCCAGCAAGGATTCAGTTCGGGAGCAGTACTTC
D: .; J: TRBJ2-1; size: .; V: TRBV4-1; CDR3: CASSPHKGDEQFF; DNA: TGCGCCAGCAGCCCGCATAAGGGGGATGAGCAGTTCTTC
D: TRBD1; J: TRBJ1-4; size: few; V: TRBV11-2; CDR3: CASSYRTGAVEKLFF; DNA: TGTGCCAGCAGCTACCGGACAGGGGCAGTTGAAAAACTGTTTTTT
D: .; J: TRBJ2-1; size: many; V: TRBV12-3/TRBV12-4; CDR3: CASSLSPGSYNEQFF; DNA: TGTGCCAGCAGTTTATCCCCCGGCTCCTACAATGAGCAGTTCTTC
D: TRBD2; J: TRBJ2-1; size: many; V: TRBV11-2; CDR3: CASSPTGLAGDNEQFF; DNA: TGTGCCAGCAGCCCCACCGGACTAGCGGGAGACAATGAGCAGTTCTTC
D: .; J: TRBJ2-5; size: many; V: TRBV29-1; CDR3: CSVEGETQYF; DNA: TGCAGCGTTGAGGGGGAGACCCAGTACTTC
D: TRBD1; J: TRBJ2-7; size: .; V: TRBV12-3/TRBV12-4; CDR3: CASSFADRVSEQYF; DNA: TGTGCCAGCAGTTTCGCGGACAGGGTTTCCGAGCAGTACTTC
D: TRBD1; J: TRBJ2-3; size: many; V: TRBV6-2/TRBV6-3; CDR3: CASNEGRGPDTQYF; DNA: TGTGCCAGCAACGAAGGAAGGGGGCCAGATACGCAGTATTTT
D: .; J: TRBJ2-5; size: few; V: TRBV7-9; CDR3: CASSRVEETQYF; DNA: TGTGCCAGCAGCAGGGTGGAAGAGACCCAGTACTTC
D: .; J: TRBJ1-1; size: many; V: TRBV19; CDR3: CASSIATVNTEAFF; DNA: TGTGCCAGTAGTATAGCGACGGTGAACACTGAAGCTTTCTTT
D: .; J: TRBJ1-6; size: many; V: TRBV5-1; CDR3: CASSPDKGSPLHF; DNA: TGCGCCAGCAGCCCGGACAAGGGGTCACCCCTCCACTTT
D: .; J: TRBJ1-4; size: .; V: TRBV12-3/TRBV12-4; CDR3: CASSYRVMGAKLFF; DNA: TGTGCCAGCAGTTACAGGGTCATGGGAGCGAAACTGTTTTTT
D: TRBD1; J: TRBJ1-5; size: many; V: TRBV20-1; CDR3: CSAPRDRSDQPQHF; DNA: TGCAGTGCTCCCCGGGACAGATCGGATCAGCCCCAGCATTTT
D: TRBD1; J: TRBJ1-2; size: .; V: TRBV20-1; CDR3: CSASPPGDRGQKGGYTF; DNA: TGCAGTGCTAGTCCCCCTGGGGACAGGGGCCAGAAGGGCGGCTACACCTTC
D: TRBD1; J: TRBJ1-1; size: once; V: TRBV30; CDR3: CAWSRRRQGAETEAFF; DNA: TGTGCCTGGAGTCGTAGGAGGCAGGGGGCGGAAACTGAAGCTTTCTTT
D: .; J: TRBJ2-7; size: many; V: TRBV6-1; CDR3: CASSYFRGPAYEQYF; DNA: TGTGCCAGCAGTTATTTTCGGGGGCCAGCCTACGAGCAGTACTTC
D: TRBD1; J: TRBJ1-1; size: .; V: TRBV5-1; CDR3: CASSFQGQGETEAFF; DNA: TGCGCCAGCAGCTTCCAAGGACAGGGAGAAACTGAAGCTTTCTTT
D: .; J: TRBJ1-2; size: many; V: TRBV12-3/TRBV12-4; CDR3: CASTSGPAYGYTF; DNA: TGTGCCAGCACCTCCGGACCAGCCTATGGCTACACCTTC
D: .; J: TRBJ2-5; size: many; V: TRBV10-2; CDR3: CASSESIVGVQYF; DNA: TGCGCCAGCAGTGAGTCGATTGTAGGTGTCCAGTACTTC
D: TRBD1; J: TRBJ1-2; size: many; V: TRBV6-2/TRBV6-3; CDR3: CASTFGQGVKGYTF; DNA: TGTGCCAGCACCTTCGGACAGGGGGTAAAGGGCTACACCTTC
D: .; J: TRBJ2-1; size: few; V: TRBV3-2; CDR3: CASSQPVAALGNEQFF; DNA: TGTGCCAGCAGCCAGCCCGTGGCTGCCCTCGGGAATGAGCAGTTCTTC
D: TRBD1; J: TRBJ1-1; size: .; V: TRBV5-1; CDR3: CASSYDRVGTEAFF; DNA: TGCGCCAGCAGCTACGACAGGGTAGGCACTGAAGCTTTCTTT
D: TRBD1; J: TRBJ2-4; size: few; V: TRBV5-6; CDR3: CASSEDRVGIWENIQYF; DNA: TGTGCCAGCAGCGAGGACAGGGTCGGTATCTGGGAAAACATTCAGTACTTC
D: .; J: TRBJ1-1; size: .; V: TRBV10-2; CDR3: CASSGLRENTEAFF; DNA: TGCGCCAGCAGTGGACTCCGGGAGAACACTGAAGCTTTCTTT
D: TRBD2; J: TRBJ2-3; size: few; V: TRBV9; CDR3: CASSAGGLADTDTQYF; DNA: TGTGCCAGCAGCGCGGGAGGACTAGCGGATACAGATACGCAGTATTTT
D: TRBD2; J: TRBJ2-1; size: .; V: TRBV11-2; CDR3: CASSPLGLAGVNEQFF; DNA: TGTGCCAGCAGCCCGTTGGGACTAGCGGGAGTGAATGAGCAGTTCTTC
D: TRBD2; J: TRBJ2-1; size: few; V: TRBV28; CDR3: CANSSPTSAEQFF; DNA: TGTGCCAACAGTTCACCCACTAGCGCTGAGCAGTTCTTC
D: TRBD2; J: TRBJ2-7; size: .; V: TRBV19; CDR3: CASTAGVGYERYF; DNA: TGTGCCAGTACGGCGGGAGTGGGCTACGAGCGGTACTTC
D: .; J: TRBJ2-5; size: many; V: TRBV5-1; CDR3: CASSLGWLTGPQETQYF; DNA: TGCGCCAGCAGCTTGGGATGGTTAACAGGGCCTCAAGAGACCCAGTACTTC
D: .; J: TRBJ2-5; size: many; V: TRBV20-1; CDR3: CSARDRLKDTQYF; DNA: TGCAGTGCTAGAGATCGGCTGAAAGACACCCAGTACTTC
D: TRBD1; J: TRBJ2-5; size: .; V: TRBV6-2/TRBV6-3; CDR3: CASSYSRGPLGETQYF; DNA: TGTGCCAGCAGTTACTCGAGGGGGCCCTTGGGGGAGACCCAGTACTTC
D: .; J: TRBJ1-2; size: many; V: TRBV25-1; CDR3: CASSDGVSDGYTF; DNA: TGTGCCAGCAGTGATGGGGTCTCTGATGGCTACACCTTC
D: .; J: TRBJ1-1; size: .; V: TRBV7-3; CDR3: CASSLNRENTEAFF; DNA: TGTGCCAGCAGCCTCAATAGGGAGAACACTGAAGCTTTCTTT
D: .; J: TRBJ2-1; size: many; V: TRBV24-1; CDR3: CATSDPWGPNNEQFF; DNA: TGTGCCACCAGTGATCCCTGGGGACCTAACAATGAGCAGTTCTTC
D: TRBD1; J: TRBJ1-5; size: many; V: TRBV12-3/TRBV12-4; CDR3: CASRQGVSNQPQHF; DNA: TGTGCCAGCAGACAGGGGGTTAGCAATCAGCCCCAGCATTTT
D: .; J: TRBJ1-5; size: few; V: TRBV30; CDR3: CAWSHGEAQHF; DNA: TGTGCCTGGAGTCACGGTGAGGCCCAGCATTTT
D: .; J: TRBJ1-2; size: many; V: TRBV28; CDR3: CASSDGGRDGYTF; DNA: TGTGCCAGCAGTGATGGGGGTCGAGATGGCTACACCTTC
D: .; J: TRBJ2-6; size: many; V: TRBV12-3/TRBV12-4; CDR3: CASSDTSGANVLTF; DNA: TGTGCCAGCAGCGATACCTCTGGGGCCAACGTCCTGACTTTC